What follows is one TCR beta chain and its context. Its antigen is unidentified. The sample comes from a study of cytotoxic CD8 clonotypes in ibrutinib-treated CLL. Method: immunoSEQ multiplex PCR; TCRdb's copy keeps in-frame clones and lacks some. The sample includes roughly 70,000 clones, around 81% of them seen just once. Study outcomes and limitations: Public clonotypes were uncommon and contracted or stayed stable on treatment.

Germline V CDR1 and CDR2: LGHNT, FRNRAP. This CDR3 contains 14 residues. V gave up 10 bases and J gave up 9 bases; unmatched junction bases: 13. This clonotype was obtained from a human donor with chronic lymphocytic leukemia. The specimen was PBMCs, collected at disease progression, from a patient treated with ibrutinib. The chain joins TRBV12-5 to TRBJ2-1; TRBD2 aligns across 9 bases. CDR3 residues: CATRSGPAGGEQFF. Written as DNA, the CDR3 is TGTGCTACCAGATCAGGTCCAGCGGGAGGTGAGCAGTTCTTC. Drawing the rest from reference TRBV12-5 and TRBJ2-1, the complete variable domain is DARVTQTPRHKVTEMGQEVTMRCQPILGHNTVFWYRQTMMQGLELLAYFRNRAPLDDSGMPKDRFSAEMPDATLATLKIQPSEPRDSAVYFCATRSGPAGGEQFFGPGTRLTVL.